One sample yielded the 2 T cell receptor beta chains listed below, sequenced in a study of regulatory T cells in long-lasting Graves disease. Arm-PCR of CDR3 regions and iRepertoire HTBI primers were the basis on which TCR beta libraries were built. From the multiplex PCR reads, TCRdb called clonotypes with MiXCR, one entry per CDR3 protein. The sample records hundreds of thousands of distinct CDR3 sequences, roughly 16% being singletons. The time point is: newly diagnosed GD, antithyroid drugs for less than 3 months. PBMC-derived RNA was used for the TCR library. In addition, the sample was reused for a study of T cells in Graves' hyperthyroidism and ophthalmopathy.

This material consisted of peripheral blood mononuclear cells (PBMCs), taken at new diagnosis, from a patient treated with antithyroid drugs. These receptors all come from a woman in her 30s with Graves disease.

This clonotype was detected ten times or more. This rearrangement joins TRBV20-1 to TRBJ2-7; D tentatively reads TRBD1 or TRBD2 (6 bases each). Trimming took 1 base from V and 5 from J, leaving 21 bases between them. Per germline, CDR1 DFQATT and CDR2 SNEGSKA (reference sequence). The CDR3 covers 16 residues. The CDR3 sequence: CSARGGPAGFNNEQYF. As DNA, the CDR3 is TGCAGTGCTAGAGGGGGGCCGGCGGGATTCAACAACGAGCAGTACTTC.

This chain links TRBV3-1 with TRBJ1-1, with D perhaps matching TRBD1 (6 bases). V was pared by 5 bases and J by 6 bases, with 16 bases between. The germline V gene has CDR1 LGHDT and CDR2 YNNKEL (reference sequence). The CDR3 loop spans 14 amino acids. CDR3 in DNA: TGTGCCAGCAGCTCTACAGGGTGGAAAGCTGAAGCTTTCTTT. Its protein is CASSSTGWKAEAFF.